This TCR beta chain was recovered during a study of blood T cell repertoires in COVID-19 (dated by TCRdb to about 2020). For the wider study: Samples from collaborators originated in the United States, Italy and Spain and spanned both the acute and convalescent phases of COVID-19. The sample metadata nearly always contained a de-identified subject ID, COVID-19 status, age in years and sex. The dataset comprised deeply sampled blood TCRbeta repertoires from subjects exposed to, actively infected with, or recovered from COVID-19. Samples were obtained from the ongoing ImmuneRACE study (first 160 participants) and from 1,254 subjects provided by 6 global collaborators. A freely available public database, intended as a resource for researchers studying the immune response to SARS-CoV-2, is where the repertoires were released. The material from the prospective study consisted of cDNA or gDNA derived from T cells, B-cell-depleted T cells, or PBMCs. Where HLA class I and class II types were available, the types were taken from metadata supplied by the sample provider, not from assay-based typing. Results the study describes overall, beyond this receptor: The quantity of clinical and demographic metadata differed by source and by participant and was supplied without curation.

TCRbeta CDR3 regions were amplified from genomic DNA by means of the immunoSEQ Assay, a bias-controlled multiplex PCR. Per the source publication's procedure: The number of nucleated cells in each sample was estimated from the amplification of reference gene primers within the assay. Sequence reads were collapsed and filtered to measure the absolute abundance of every unique TCRbeta CDR3 rearrangement. For each sample, productive Simpson clonality was calculated as the square root of Simpson's diversity index across productive rearrangements. Held by TCRdb, this immuneACCESS table contains in-frame sequences only and omits some clones. Under half of the omission traces to an unresolved V gene where checked; the cause of the rest is unknown. D and trimming come from the DNA, and the V and J calls and clone size come from that table. The sample table shows 110,000 or so clones, and over 70% are seen once. About 1.6% of the sample comes from the top ten.

In the case of this clone: Its binding antigen is unknown. Base quality data are lacking; no much larger clone is found one base away.

Each collaborating institution followed its own protocols to collect whole blood in K2EDTA tubes. Collaborator samples were shipped for TCRbeta analysis as frozen whole blood, isolated PBMCs, or DNA extracted from either sample type. The clonotype was recovered from a man over 45 with acute or convalescent COVID-19. Sequenced: peripheral blood.

CDR3 reads: CASSVSGGVGTGELFF. The nucleotide sequence reads TGCGCCAGCAGTGTCTCGGGGGGAGTGGGCACCGGGGAGCTGTTTTTT. The chain uses TRBV10-1 and TRBJ2-2, with 7 bases matching TRBD2. The germline V gene encodes CDR1 WNHNN and CDR2 SYGVQD (reference sequence). V and J are trimmed by 4 bases and 4 bases, and the gene matches miss 9 bases of the junction. Inclusive of the bounding cysteine and phenylalanine, the CDR3 is 16 residues long. Only the CDR3 region is kept as DNA, spanning 48 bases read in frame from base 1.